This T cell receptor (beta chain) was obtained from a study of CD8+ T cells in alopecia areata. Across the whole study: Treated patients were dosed with oral tofacitinib, taking 5 to 10 mg twice daily. Whole-study results and caveats: Scalp clonality and expanded CD8+ clones among the top 100 were significantly decreased by tofacitinib.

Treatment: oral pan-JAK inhibitor, 5-10 mg twice daily. Germline-derived CDR1 and CDR2 are SGHRS and YFSETQ. CDR3 length: 15 residues. V dropped 4 bases and J dropped 4; count of bases not matched to a gene: 9. As concerns this clone: Its target is unknown.

RNA was isolated and reverse transcribed to cDNA, the sequencing template. This table comes from immunoSEQ multiplex PCR, and its TCRdb copy is limited to in-frame clones, with some not included. The table lists 100,000 to 130,000 clones, 84% of them singletons. This TCR was sampled from a human donor with alopecia areata. The chain links TRBV5-1 to TRBJ2-7; TRBD1 matches at 9 bases. This material consisted of CD8+ T cells sorted from blood, taken at week 24, from a patient treated with tofacitinib. CDR3 bases: TGCGCCAGCAGCCCACCGGGACAGGGTGGGTACGAGCAGTACTTC. Its protein is CASSPPGQGGYEQYF. Using reference TRBV5-1 and TRBJ2-7 for the parts outside the CDR3, the full variable domain is KAGVTQTPRYLIKTRGQQVTLSCSPISGHRSVSWYQQTPGQGLQFLFEYFSETQRNKGNFPGRFSGRQFSNSRSEMNVSTLELGDSALYLCASSPPGQGGYEQYFGPGTRLTVT.